A selection of T cell receptor beta chains follows, all from one sample in a study of blood T cell repertoires in COVID-19. Generated by immunoSEQ multiplex PCR, the TCRdb table keeps only in-frame clones and is missing some. The data show about 220,000 clones, 86% seen once. The sample consisted of peripheral blood. The source of these receptors is a woman aged 50 to 60 with COVID-19, enrolled during active disease. The conserved cysteine and the conserved F or W are not part of the CDR3 here.

>TRBV10-2|TRBJ2-3
ASSESNRAGNTDTQY
>TRBV27|TRBJ2-3
ASAAGSTDTQY
>TRBV19|TRBJ2-7
ASRADRGGEQY
>TRBV10-3|TRBJ2-3
ATGGLTDTQY
>TRBV30|TRBJ1-2
AWSRDTRGYT
>TRBV19|TRBJ2-1
ASSLQGHNEQF
>TRBV19|TRBJ1-2
ASSTGTGTNYGYT
>TRBV6-6|TRBJ2-1
ASCRAVEGGEQF
>TRBV7-2|TRBJ2-5
ASSPRLAGLGETQY
>TRBV14|TRBJ2-2
ASSQGAHTGELF
>TRBV11-2|TRBJ1-1
ASSPPTGNTEAF
>TRBV4-3|TRBJ1-2
ASSQAGETAQNYGYT
>TRBV19|TRBJ1-5
ASSLQENQPQH
>TRBV11-2|TRBJ2-3
ASSLYRATSTDTQY
>TRBV19|TRBJ2-5
ASSVDRRYQETQY
>TRBV6-1|TRBJ2-5
ATLFSGLTETQY
>TRBV23-1|TRBJ2-1
ASSHGDRESNEQF
>TRBV6-5|TRBJ2-5
ASTQGAGVQETQY
>TRBV5-6|TRBJ1-5
ASSLASLGALGQPQH
>TRBV11-2|TRBJ1-3
ASSLPGNGNTIY
>TRBV12-3/TRBV12-4|TRBJ2-7
ASTPGQGYEQY
>TRBV5-6|TRBJ2-5
ASSFGLAQETQY
>TRBV7-3|TRBJ2-3
ASSLTGLSTDTQY
>TRBV19|TRBJ1-2
ASSIYPGQPIYGYT
>TRBV30|TRBJ2-3
AWSGGTSGSGDTQY
>TRBV15|TRBJ2-3
ATSSFTDTQY
>TRBV5-4|TRBJ1-2
ASSPTGTDYGYT
>TRBV19|TRBJ1-1
ASSWTTNTEAF
>TRBV5-4|TRBJ2-1
ASSSGGARNEQF
>TRBV2|TRBJ2-3
ASMKTSGGDTQY
>TRBV2|TRBJ2-1
ASRERDRGDEQF
>TRBV7-8|TRBJ1-2
ASSQSGVYGYT
>TRBV29-1|TRBJ2-5
SEKTGHQETQY
>TRBV7-2|TRBJ1-5
ASSIRQGSNQPQH
>TRBV12-3/TRBV12-4|TRBJ2-4
ASSPRGRNIQY
>TRBV6-6|TRBJ2-2
ASSLRGAGGELF
>TRBV6-5|TRBJ1-1
ASGRNTEAF
>TRBV10-3|TRBJ1-2
AIRGDRENYGYT
>TRBV19|TRBJ1-5
ASSPGTEGNQPQH
>TRBV12-1|TRBJ1-5
ASSFEGGGDYSNQPQH
>TRBV6-2/TRBV6-3|TRBJ1-5
ASSRGQGNQPQH
>TRBV10-3|TRBJ2-3
AIMSGPSDTQY
>TRBV5-1|TRBJ1-1
ASSLAGRANTEAF
>TRBV12-3/TRBV12-4|TRBJ2-1
ASSSTGTRLF
>TRBV3-1/TRBV3-2|TRBJ1-3
ASSQGSAYSGNTIY
>TRBV13|TRBJ2-7
ASSFLGQNFYEQY
>TRBV7-6|TRBJ1-6
ASSLASVGDSPLH
>TRBV9|TRBJ1-2
ASSVDQQGYGYT
>TRBV12-3/TRBV12-4|TRBJ1-3
ASTNRAGNTIY
>TRBV5-4|TRBJ1-1
ASSDAGGGATEAF
>TRBV5-8|TRBJ1-4
ASSRRGRGPEEMF
>TRBV11-2|TRBJ1-4
ASSSAGTGFEKLF
>TRBV10-3|TRBJ1-2
AISDSNREAGGYT
>TRBV5-1|TRBJ1-6
ASSWGGSPLH